Below, 20 T cell receptor beta chains from the same sample are listed, as sequenced in a study of blood T cell repertoires in COVID-19. Assay used: immunoSEQ multiplex PCR; TCRdb lists only in-frame clones, some missing. This table holds 150,000 to 200,000 clones, 65% to 85% found once. Sequencing was performed on peripheral blood. These receptors all stem from a human donor with acute or convalescent COVID-19. The donor label of this sample is uncertain.

The chain recombines TRBV9 with TRBJ1-3; 8 nucleotides agree with TRBD1. V lost 2 bases to trimming and J lost 3 bases; unmatched junction nucleotides: 4. Germline V CDR1 and CDR2: SGDLS, YYNGEE. This CDR3 has 15 residues. CDR3 region: CASSVQGAIGNTIYF. CDR3 DNA sequence: TGTGCCAGCAGCGTTCAGGGGGCAATTGGAAACACCATATATTTT.

The V and J genes are TRBV4-2 and TRBJ1-1, with a weak D call TRBD1 (6 bases). This CDR3 is built from 14 residues. V lost 0 bases and J lost 4, with 9 bases in between. The germline V gene encodes CDR1 LGHNA and CDR2 YNFKEQ. The CDR3 region has the DNA TGTGCCAGCAGCCAAGATCAGGGGCCCACTGAAGCTTTCTTT. Amino acid sequence: CASSQDQGPTEAFF.

V gene TRBV11-2 combines with J gene TRBJ2-2; 7 bases line up with TRBD1. The CDR3 is 17 residues long. V gave up 3 bases and J gave up 3 bases; unmatched junction bases: 10. Germline CDR1 reads SGHAT; CDR2 reads FQNNGV. The CDR3 protein is CASSFEWRQGYTGELFF. The CDR3 DNA sequence: TGTGCCAGCAGCTTCGAGTGGCGACAGGGATACACCGGGGAGCTGTTTTTT.

The chain is built from TRBV3-1 (or the pseudogene TRBV3-2) and TRBJ1-6; D remains unclear. Trimming cost V 0 bases and J 10 bases, with 10 bases left between them. The CDR3 totals 14 residues. CDR1 and CDR2 (germline): LGHDT, YNNKEL (reference sequence). The CDR3, as DNA: TGTGCCAGCAGCCAAGATCCAAGTGCGTCACCCCTCCACTTT. This translates into CASSQDPSASPLHF.

The rearrangement joins TRBV6-5 to TRBJ2-3, with a tentative D call TRBD1 (5 bases). Germline loops: CDR1 MNHEY, CDR2 SVGAGI. V dropped 7 bases and J dropped 6 bases, with 11 bases sitting between them. The CDR3 length is 12 residues. CDR3 in amino acids: CASNDYRDTQYF. The CDR3 nucleotides are TGTGCCAGCAACGATTACAGGGATACGCAGTATTTT.

The chain is built from TRBV6-5 and TRBJ2-7; unclear D gene. V was shortened by 4 bases and J by 7 bases, with 14 bases between the two germline ends. The CDR3 totals 13 residues. CDR1 is MNHEY and CDR2 is SVGAGI in the germline V gene. CDR3 DNA: TGTGCCAGCAGTTTTTCAGACTCTCGGGAGCAGTACTTC. Protein product: CASSFSDSREQYF.

The chain links TRBV15 to TRBJ2-2; 10 nucleotides match TRBD2. After removal of 0 bases from V and 7 bases from J, the junction contained 8 bases not matched to a gene. Germline V CDR1 and CDR2: LNHNV, YYDKDF (reference sequence). The CDR3 runs to 17 residues. The CDR3 DNA reads TGTGCCACCAGCAGAGATCAACTAGCGGGGCGTATCGGGGAGCTGTTTTTT. Encoded protein: CATSRDQLAGRIGELFF.

This clone has more than one count but fewer than ten. The V gene is TRBV7-9, the J gene TRBJ2-6, with 8 bases aligning to TRBD1. Germline CDR1 and CDR2: SEHNR and FQNEAQ (reference sequence). V was pared by 5 bases and J by 2 bases, with 2 bases of the junction left unmatched. CDR3 length: 15 residues. The CDR3 spells CASSMDRAGANVLTF. The CDR3 DNA reads as TGTGCCAGCAGCATGGACAGGGCTGGGGCCAACGTCCTGACTTTC.

The rearrangement uses TRBV11-1 and TRBJ1-6; tentative D call: TRBD1 (6 bases). The CDR3 has 15 amino acids. Germline V gene lookup returns CDR1 SGHAT and CDR2 FQDESV (reference sequence). Trimming stripped 0 bases from V and 7 bases from J, with 10 bases between. This CDR3 is CASSLAPGDNSPLHF. The CDR3, as DNA: TGTGCCAGCAGCTTAGCGCCAGGGGACAATTCACCCCTCCACTTT. The whole variable domain, remainder taken from reference TRBV11-1 and TRBJ1-6, is EAEVAQSPRYKITEKSQAVAFWCDPISGHATLYWYRQILGQGPELLVQFQDESVVDDSQLPKDRFSAERLKGVDSTLKIQPAELGDSAMYLCASSLAPGDNSPLHFGNGTRLTVT.

A word on this clone: Other DNA sequences in this sample translate to the same CDR3. The chain links TRBV2 to TRBJ2-7; D is unclear. Trimming stripped 4 bases from V and 2 bases from J, with 6 bases between. This CDR3 is built from 12 residues. Germline V CDR1 and CDR2: SNHLY, FYNNEI. CDR3 residues: CASSGAAYEQYF. The CDR3 coding sequence is TGTGCCAGCAGTGGAGCCGCCTACGAGCAGTACTTC. The variable domain in full, with the rest retrieved from reference TRBV2 and TRBJ2-7, is EPEVTQTPSHQVTQMGQEVILRCVPISNHLYFYWYRQILGQKVEFLVSFYNNEISEKSEIFDDQFSVERPDGSNFTLKIRSTKLEDSAMYFCASSGAAYEQYFGPGTRLTVT.

The chain combines TRBV7-3 with TRBJ2-2; TRBD2 aligns across 13 bases. This CDR3 region has 17 residues. Germline CDR1 SGHTA, CDR2 FQGTGA. Trimming took 5 bases from V and 4 from J; bases not matched to a gene: 7. CDR3 in DNA: TGTGCCAGCAGCCGCCGGACTAGCGGGAGTGTCACCGGGGAGCTGTTTTTT. Its protein is CASSRRTSGSVTGELFF. The whole variable domain, filled in from reference TRBV7-3 and TRBJ2-2, reads GAGVSQTPSNKVTEKGKYVELRCDPISGHTALYWYRQSLGQGPEFLIYFQGTGAADDSGLPNDRFFAVRPEGSVSTLKIQRTERGDSAVYLCASSRRTSGSVTGELFFGEGSRLTVL.

This clone was observed once. The chain's CDR3 is CASSENGRLAGLVGTDTQYF. DNA for the CDR3: TGCGCCAGCAGTGAGAACGGGAGGCTAGCGGGACTTGTTGGCACAGATACGCAGTATTTT. This sequence joins TRBV10-1 and TRBJ2-3; the match to TRBD2 covers 9 bases. CDR3 length: 20 amino acids. With V trimmed by 2 bases and J by 1 base, 16 bases remained unmatched. The germline CDR1 and CDR2 sequences are WNHNN and SYGVQD (reference sequence).

This chain joins TRBV2 and TRBJ1-5; a weak D match, TRBD1 (6 bases). Looked up from germline, CDR1 is SNHLY and CDR2 is FYNNEI. The CDR3 is made up of 16 amino acids. Trimming removed 3 bases from V and 3 bases from J, with 15 bases in between. The CDR3 region is CASSELWGGINQPQHF. In DNA form, the CDR3 reads TGTGCCAGCAGTGAGTTATGGGGGGGCATCAATCAGCCCCAGCATTTT.

This rearrangement joins TRBV4-1 to TRBJ1-5; D unresolved. This CDR3 region has 16 residues. The V gene lost 4 bases and the J gene lost 5 bases, with 18 bases spanning the gap. CDR1 is MGHRA and CDR2 is YSYEKL in the germline V gene. CDR3 in DNA: TGCGCCAGCAGCCCAAACCCGGGGAGGGTCCATCAGCCCCAGCATTTT. This gives the protein CASSPNPGRVHQPQHF.

V and J are TRBV27 and TRBJ2-7; TRBD2 matches at 12 bases. Germline V gives CDR1 MNHEY, CDR2 SMNVEV (reference sequence). The length of the CDR3 is 16 residues. The junction had 5 bases not matched to a gene; V was cut back by 3 bases and J by 2 bases. CDR3 sequence reads: CASSLQTSGGTYEQYF. The CDR3 nucleotides are TGTGCCAGCAGTTTGCAGACTAGCGGGGGAACCTACGAGCAGTACTTC.

The V and J genes are TRBV28 and TRBJ2-7; 8 bases align to TRBD1. The CDR3 has 12 residues. V shed 10 bases, J shed 4 bases, and the junction held 6 bases outside the gene matches. The germline CDR1 and CDR2 sequences are MDHEN and SYDVKM. The CDR3 spells CATDRGKYEQYF. The DNA for the CDR3 is TGTGCCACCGACAGGGGCAAATACGAGCAGTACTTC. Combining the CDR3 with reference TRBV28 and TRBJ2-7 gives the whole variable domain DVKVTQSSRYLVKRTGEKVFLECVQDMDHENMFWYRQDPGLGLRLIYFSYDVKMKEKGDIPEGYSVSREKKERFSLILESASTNQTSMYLCATDRGKYEQYFGPGTRLTVT.

The chain uses TRBV9 and TRBJ1-6; 7 positions match TRBD1. CDR1 SGDLS and CDR2 YYNGEE come from the germline V gene. The CDR3 is 15 residues long. The ends lost 0 bases at V and 5 bases at J; junction bases unmatched: 2. In DNA form, the CDR3 reads TGTGCCAGCAGCGTAGGGGACAGTGATAATTCACCCCTCCACTTT. Translating gives CASSVGDSDNSPLHF.

DNA for the CDR3: TGTGCCAGCAGCCAAGGGGGACAGTGGGTTGGCTACACCTTC. Translation: CASSQGGQWVGYTF. The V gene is TRBV14, the J gene TRBJ1-2; 7 nucleotides align to TRBD1. This CDR3 is 14 amino acids long. Unmatched junction bases numbered 6, after V lost 1 base and J lost 7 bases. The germline V gene encodes CDR1 SGHDN and CDR2 FVKESK.

The V gene is TRBV11-2, the J gene TRBJ2-7; TRBD2 matches 7 bases. The ends lost 1 base at V and 4 bases at J; junction bases unmatched: 7. Looked up from germline, CDR1 is SGHAT and CDR2 is FQNNGV. The CDR3 sequence is 15 residues long. The CDR3 sequence: CASSLVGGSGYEQYF. The CDR3 coding sequence is TGTGCCAGCAGCTTAGTTGGCGGGAGTGGGTACGAGCAGTACTTC.

This chain joins TRBV5-1 and TRBJ1-3; no clear D. Germline V gene sequence: CDR1 SGHRS, CDR2 YFSETQ. V was cut by 1 base and J by 2 bases, with 10 bases left in between. This CDR3 has 15 amino acids. The chain's CDR3 is CASSLFPVPGNTIYF. The CDR3 DNA is TGCGCCAGCAGCTTGTTTCCAGTCCCTGGAAACACCATATATTTT.